This T cell receptor (beta chain) was documented in a study of cytomegalovirus exposure and HLA in healthy donors. It was with 60 Vbeta and 13 Jbeta primers that the PCR ran. Data came from immunoSEQ multiplex PCR; TCRdb stores just in-frame clones and leaves some out. The table shows 50,000 to 60,000 clones, with around 82% occurring only once. Germline V gives CDR1 MNHNS, CDR2 SASEGT. This CDR3 region has 15 residues. Losses at the gene ends were 5 bases for V and 2 bases for J; bases not matched to a gene: 8. The chain uses TRBV6-1 and TRBJ2-5, with 7 nucleotides matching TRBD2. What was sequenced was PBMCs. The TCR comes from a female donor in good health and CMV-seronegative. The CDR3 DNA reads as TGTGCCAGCAGTCGGCTAGCGGCCCCTCAAGAGACCCAGTACTTC. It yields the protein CASSRLAAPQETQYF.